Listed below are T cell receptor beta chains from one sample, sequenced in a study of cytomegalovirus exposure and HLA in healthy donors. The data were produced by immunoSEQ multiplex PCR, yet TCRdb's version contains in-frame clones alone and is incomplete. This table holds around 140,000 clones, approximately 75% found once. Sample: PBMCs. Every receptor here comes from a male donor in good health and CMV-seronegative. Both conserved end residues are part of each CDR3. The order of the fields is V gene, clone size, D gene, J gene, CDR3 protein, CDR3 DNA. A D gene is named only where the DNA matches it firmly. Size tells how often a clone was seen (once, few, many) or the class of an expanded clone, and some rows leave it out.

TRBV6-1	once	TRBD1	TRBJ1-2	CASSPTWTGPGGYTF	TGTGCCAGCAGTCCTACCTGGACAGGCCCGGGAGGCTACACCTTC
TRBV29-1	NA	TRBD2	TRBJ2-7	CSVEGTRGSEQYF	TGCAGCGTTGAAGGAACGCGCGGGAGCGAGCAGTACTTC
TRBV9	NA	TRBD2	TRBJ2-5	CASSVGSGRAGETQYF	TGTGCCAGCAGCGTAGGTAGCGGGCGGGCTGGGGAGACCCAGTACTTC
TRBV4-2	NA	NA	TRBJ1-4	CASSQVEEKLFF	TGTGCCAGCAGCCAAGTTGAGGAAAAACTGTTTTTT
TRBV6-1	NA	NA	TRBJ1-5	CASSVQFDQPQHF	TGTGCCAGCAGTGTCCAGTTTGATCAGCCCCAGCATTTT
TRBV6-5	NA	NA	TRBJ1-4	CASSTREPVNEKLFF	TGTGCCAGCAGTACCCGGGAACCGGTTAATGAAAAACTGTTTTTT
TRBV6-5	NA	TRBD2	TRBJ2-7	CASSLRGGEQYF	TGTGCCAGCAGTCTCCGGGGGGGCGAGCAGTACTTC
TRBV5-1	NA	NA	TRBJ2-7	CASSLETVNEQYF	TGCGCCAGCAGCTTGGAGACAGTGAACGAGCAGTACTTC
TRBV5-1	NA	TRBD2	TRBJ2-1	CASTRGTSGGGDEQFF	TGCGCCAGCACACGGGGGACTAGCGGGGGGGGTGATGAGCAGTTCTTC
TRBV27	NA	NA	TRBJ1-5	CASSSRTTSNQPQHF	TGTGCCAGCAGTTCCAGGACAACCAGCAATCAGCCCCAGCATTTT
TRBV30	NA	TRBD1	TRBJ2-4	CAGVPGTAILKNIQYF	TGTGCCGGGGTTCCCGGGACAGCTATTCTCAAAAACATTCAGTACTTC
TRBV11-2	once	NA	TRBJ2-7	CASSHIRVTGQYEQYF	TGTGCCAGCAGTCACATCAGGGTTACGGGCCAGTACGAGCAGTACTTC
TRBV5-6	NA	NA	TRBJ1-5	CASSWGIKNQPQHF	TGTGCCAGCAGCTGGGGCATCAAGAATCAGCCCCAGCATTTT
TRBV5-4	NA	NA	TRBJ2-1	CASSPDRTVYNEQFF	TGTGCCAGCAGCCCGGACCGGACAGTCTACAATGAGCAGTTCTTC
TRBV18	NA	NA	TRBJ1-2	CASSPGAYGYTF	TGTGCCAGCTCACCGGGGGCCTATGGCTACACCTTC
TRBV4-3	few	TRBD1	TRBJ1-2	CASSQAPQGATAGYTF	TGCGCCAGCAGCCAAGCACCCCAGGGGGCAACGGCGGGCTACACCTTC
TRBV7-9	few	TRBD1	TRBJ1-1	CAVVQGVNTEAFF	TGTGCCGTCGTACAGGGGGTGAACACTGAAGCTTTCTTT
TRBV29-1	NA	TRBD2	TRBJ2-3	CSVGETSGDITDTQYF	TGCAGCGTTGGGGAGACTAGCGGGGACATCACAGATACGCAGTATTTT
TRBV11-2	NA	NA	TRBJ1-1	CASSLDSQGMGTEAFF	TGTGCCAGCAGCTTAGACAGTCAGGGGATGGGCACTGAAGCTTTCTTT
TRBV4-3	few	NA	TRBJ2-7	CASSHLEGVPYEQYF	TGCGCCAGCAGCCATCTTGAAGGGGTGCCCTACGAGCAGTACTTT